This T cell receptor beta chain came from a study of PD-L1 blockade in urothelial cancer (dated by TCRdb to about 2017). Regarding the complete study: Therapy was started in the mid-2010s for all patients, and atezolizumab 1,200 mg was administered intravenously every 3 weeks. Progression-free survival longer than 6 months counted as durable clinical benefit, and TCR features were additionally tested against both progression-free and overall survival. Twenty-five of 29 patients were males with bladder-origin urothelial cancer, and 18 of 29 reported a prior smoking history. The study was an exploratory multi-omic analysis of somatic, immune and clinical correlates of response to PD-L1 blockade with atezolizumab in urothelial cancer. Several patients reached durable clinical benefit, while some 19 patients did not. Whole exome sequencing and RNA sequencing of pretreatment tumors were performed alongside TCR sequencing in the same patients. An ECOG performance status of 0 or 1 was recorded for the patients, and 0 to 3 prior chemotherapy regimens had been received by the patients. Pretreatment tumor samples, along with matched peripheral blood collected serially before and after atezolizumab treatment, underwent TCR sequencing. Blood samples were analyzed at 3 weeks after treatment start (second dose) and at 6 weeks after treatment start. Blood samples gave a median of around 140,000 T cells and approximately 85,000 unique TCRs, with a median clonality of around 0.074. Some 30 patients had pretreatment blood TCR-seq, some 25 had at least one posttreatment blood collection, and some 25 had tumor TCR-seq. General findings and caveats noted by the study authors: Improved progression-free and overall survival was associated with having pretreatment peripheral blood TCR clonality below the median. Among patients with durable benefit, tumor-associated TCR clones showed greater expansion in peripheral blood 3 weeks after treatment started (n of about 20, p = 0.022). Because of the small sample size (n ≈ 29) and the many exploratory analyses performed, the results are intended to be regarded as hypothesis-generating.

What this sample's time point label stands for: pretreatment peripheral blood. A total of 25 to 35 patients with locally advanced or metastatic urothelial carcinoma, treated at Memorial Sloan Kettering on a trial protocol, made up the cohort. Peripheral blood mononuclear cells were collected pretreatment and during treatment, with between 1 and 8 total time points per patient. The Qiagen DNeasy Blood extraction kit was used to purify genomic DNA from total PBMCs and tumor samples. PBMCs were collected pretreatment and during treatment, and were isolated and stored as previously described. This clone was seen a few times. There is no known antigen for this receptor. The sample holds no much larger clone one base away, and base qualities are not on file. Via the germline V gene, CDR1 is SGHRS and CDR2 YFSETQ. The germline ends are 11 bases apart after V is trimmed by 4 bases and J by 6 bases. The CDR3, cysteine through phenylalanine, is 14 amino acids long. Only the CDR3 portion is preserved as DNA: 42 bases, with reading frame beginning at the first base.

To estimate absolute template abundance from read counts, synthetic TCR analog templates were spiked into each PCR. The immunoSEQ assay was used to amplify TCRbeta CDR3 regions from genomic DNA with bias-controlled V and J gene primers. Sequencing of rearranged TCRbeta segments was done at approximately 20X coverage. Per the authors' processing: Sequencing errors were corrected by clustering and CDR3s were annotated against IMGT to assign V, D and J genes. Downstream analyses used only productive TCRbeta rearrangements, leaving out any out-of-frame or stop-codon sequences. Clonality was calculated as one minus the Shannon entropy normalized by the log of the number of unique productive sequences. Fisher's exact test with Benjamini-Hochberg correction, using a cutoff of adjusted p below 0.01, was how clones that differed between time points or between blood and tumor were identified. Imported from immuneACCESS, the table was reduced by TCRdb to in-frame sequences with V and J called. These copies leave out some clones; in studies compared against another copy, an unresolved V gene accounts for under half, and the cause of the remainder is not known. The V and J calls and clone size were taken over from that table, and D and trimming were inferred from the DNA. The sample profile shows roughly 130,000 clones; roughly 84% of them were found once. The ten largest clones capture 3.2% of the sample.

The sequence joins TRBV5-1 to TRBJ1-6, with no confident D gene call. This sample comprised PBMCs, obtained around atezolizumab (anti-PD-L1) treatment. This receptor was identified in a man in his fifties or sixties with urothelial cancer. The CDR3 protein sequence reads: CASSVVAGNSPLHF. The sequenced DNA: TGCGCCAGCAGCGTGGTCGCGGGTAATTCACCCCTCCACTTT.